This T cell receptor (beta chain) was sequenced in a study of T cells in Graves' hyperthyroidism and ophthalmopathy. This clonotype was counted only a few times. Absence of ophthalmopathy progression within 18 months defined stable Graves' hyperthyroidism. Patients aged 18 to 65 had newly diagnosed hyperthyroidism lasting under 2 months. Exclusions: uncontrolled infection, other autoimmune disease, pregnancy, lactation. It was RNA transcripts that yielded the amplified TCR beta CDR3 regions. The TCR CDR3 was amplified in a first-round RT-PCR using the HTBI primer set. TCRdb used MiXCR to reprocess the multiplex PCR reads, holding one entry per CDR3 protein. The table records a few hundred thousand distinct CDR3 sequences, around 45% of them present only once. CDR1 is GTSNPN and CDR2 is SVGIG in the germline V gene (reference sequence). V lost 7 bases and J 4 bases, leaving 13 bases between the germline ends. The CDR3 runs to 12 residues.

Input material: peripheral blood or thyroid tissue (not recorded which). This TCR came from a woman aged 18-29 years with Graves' hyperthyroidism. The chain combines TRBV30 with TRBJ1-1; tentative D call: TRBD1 (5 bases). The CDR3 reads CAFLRGTTEAFF. CDR3 in DNA: TGTGCCTTCCTTCGGGGGACCACTGAAGCTTTCTTT.